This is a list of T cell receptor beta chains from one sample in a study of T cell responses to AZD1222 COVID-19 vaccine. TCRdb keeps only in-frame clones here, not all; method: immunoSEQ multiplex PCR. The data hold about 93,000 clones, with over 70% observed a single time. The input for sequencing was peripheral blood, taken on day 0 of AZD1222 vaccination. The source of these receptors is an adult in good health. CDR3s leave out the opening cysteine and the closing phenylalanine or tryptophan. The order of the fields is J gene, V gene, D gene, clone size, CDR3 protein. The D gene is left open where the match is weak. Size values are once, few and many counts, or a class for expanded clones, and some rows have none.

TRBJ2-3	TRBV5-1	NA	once	ASSWGSTGVKITDTQY
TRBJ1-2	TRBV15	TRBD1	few	ATSRQTQGNYGYT
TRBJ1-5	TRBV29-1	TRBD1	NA	SVGTGSNQPQH
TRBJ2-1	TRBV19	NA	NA	ASSIGQGGEQF
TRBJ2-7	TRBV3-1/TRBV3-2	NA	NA	ASSQGGTSSYEQY
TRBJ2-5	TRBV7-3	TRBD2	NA	ASSLTGTSGETQY
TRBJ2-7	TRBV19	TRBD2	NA	ASSGVAGGYEQY
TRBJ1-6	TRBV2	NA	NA	ASSESRASSYNSPLH
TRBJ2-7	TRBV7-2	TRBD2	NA	ASSLGLAGGGSYEQY
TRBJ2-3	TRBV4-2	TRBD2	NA	ASSQEGGSVTDTQY
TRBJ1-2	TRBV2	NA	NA	ASRENREGYT
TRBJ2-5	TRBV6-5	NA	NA	ASSSRGLDETQY
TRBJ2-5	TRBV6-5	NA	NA	ASRAGSLAETQY
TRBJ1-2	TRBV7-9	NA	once	ASSPRGQLVDYGYT
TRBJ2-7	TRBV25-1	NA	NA	ASSAWIGRYEQY
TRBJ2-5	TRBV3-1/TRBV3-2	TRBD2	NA	ASSQDLIAGGPLSDETQY
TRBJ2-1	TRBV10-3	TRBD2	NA	AISPSGNGNEQF
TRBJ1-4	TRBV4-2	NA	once	ASSLSGTSDEKLF
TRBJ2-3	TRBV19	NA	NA	ASSKTGTDTQY
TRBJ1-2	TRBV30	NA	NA	AWSRLYYGYT
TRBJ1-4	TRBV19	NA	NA	ASSINPGAREKLF
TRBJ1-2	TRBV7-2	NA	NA	ASSLVAGNGYT
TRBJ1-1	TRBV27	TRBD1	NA	ASSPGTDRGTEAF
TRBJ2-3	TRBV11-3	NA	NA	ASSLTATSTDTQY
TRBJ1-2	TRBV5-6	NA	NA	ASSSGQSYGYT
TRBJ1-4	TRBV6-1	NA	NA	ASSEAWGGRVSQKKLF
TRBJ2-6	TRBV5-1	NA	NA	ASSSPRGANVLT
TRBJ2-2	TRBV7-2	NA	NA	ASSSAVLYTGELF
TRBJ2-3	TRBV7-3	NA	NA	ASSVGEAGTQY
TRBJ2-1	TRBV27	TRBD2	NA	ASRSPGTSGWNEQF
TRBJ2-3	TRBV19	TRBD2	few	ASSLRTSGTDTQY
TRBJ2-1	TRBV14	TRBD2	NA	ASSQASSGRGEQF
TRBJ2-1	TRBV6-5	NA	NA	ASSFNGESYNEQF
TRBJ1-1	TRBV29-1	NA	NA	SVGVGYTEAF
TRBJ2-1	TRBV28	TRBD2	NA	ASTPGLAGVNEQF
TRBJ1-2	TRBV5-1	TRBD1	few	ASSQGTDEGYT
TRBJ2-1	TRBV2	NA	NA	ASSEVLIIATNSYNEQF
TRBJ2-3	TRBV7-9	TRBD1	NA	ASSFGTATDTQY
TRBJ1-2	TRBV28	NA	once	ASSLILRAPGGYT
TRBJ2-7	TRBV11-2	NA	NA	ASSSNAYEQY
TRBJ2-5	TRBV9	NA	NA	ASSVGPSGETQY